The TCR beta chain under discussion was sequenced for a study of CD8+CD57+ T cells in acquired aplastic anemia. Genomic DNA acted as the template from which TCR beta VDJ combination and CDR3 sequence profiling were carried out. From the reads, TCRdb called clonotypes with MiXCR, one entry per CDR3 protein. The sample gives over 150,000 distinct CDR3 sequences, 71% of which show up once; about 50% is in the top ten. V shed 5 bases and J 5 bases; nucleotides not matched to a gene: 8. CDR3 length: 16 residues. Germline CDR1 is ENHRY and CDR2 is SYGVKD. For sequencing, patients were chosen who had shown expansion of CD8+CD57+ cells by flow cytometry.

The chain has TRBV10-3 and TRBJ2-3; 12 bases match TRBD2. The receptor's source is a human donor with aplastic anemia. The sequenced material came from sorted CD4+, CD8+, or CD8+CD57+ T cells (not recorded which) from PBMCs. The CDR3 sequence is CAISSWSSGGVDTQYF. CDR3 DNA: TGTGCCATCAGTAGTTGGTCTAGCGGGGGGGTAGATACGCAGTATTTT.